Described below is a single T cell receptor (beta chain) sequence and its context. Original handling: It was from reference gene primer amplification that nucleated cell counts were estimated. Using immunoSEQ multiplex PCR, the repertoire was profiled, and TCRdb retains in-frame clones only, with some absent. V, J and clone size reflect that table, while D and trimming were determined from the DNA. This repertoire shows fewer than 40,000 clones, about 90% found once; its top ten account for roughly 5.7%. Germline CDR1 is KGHDR and CDR2 is SFDVKD. The CDR3 consists of 17 residues. The J segment lost 6 bases and the V segment lost 1 base, leaving 10 bases of the junction unmatched. The source of the sample is a study of blood T cell repertoires in COVID-19. Whole-study context: COVID-19 samples, acute and convalescent, were from the United States, Italy and Spain. From T cells, B-cell-depleted T cells, or PBMCs came the material, which was cDNA or gDNA.

The source material was peripheral blood. The chain carries TRBV24-1 and TRBJ2-3; 9 positions match TRBD1. The source is a human donor in a cohort sampled during active COVID-19. Here the CDR3 DNA reads TGTGCCACCAGTGATTTAGGGAACAGGGGGCGGAGGGATACGCAGTATTTT. It specifies CATSDLGNRGRRDTQYF.